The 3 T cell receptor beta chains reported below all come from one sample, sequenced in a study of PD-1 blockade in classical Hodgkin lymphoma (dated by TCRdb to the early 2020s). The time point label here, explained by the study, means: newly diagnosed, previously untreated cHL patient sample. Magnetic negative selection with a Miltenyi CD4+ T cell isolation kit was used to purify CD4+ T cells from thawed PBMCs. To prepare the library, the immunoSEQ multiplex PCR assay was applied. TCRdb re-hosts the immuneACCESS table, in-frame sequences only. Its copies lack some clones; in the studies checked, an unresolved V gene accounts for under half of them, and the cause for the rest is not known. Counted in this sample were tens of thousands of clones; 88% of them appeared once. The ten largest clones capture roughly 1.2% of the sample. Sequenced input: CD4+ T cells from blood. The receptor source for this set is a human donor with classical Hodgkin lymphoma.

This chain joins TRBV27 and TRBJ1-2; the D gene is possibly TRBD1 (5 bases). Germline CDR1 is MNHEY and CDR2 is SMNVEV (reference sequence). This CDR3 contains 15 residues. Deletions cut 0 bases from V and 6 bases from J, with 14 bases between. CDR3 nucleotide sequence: TGTGCCAGCAGTTTATCTGGCCGCAGGGACCATGGCTACACCTTC. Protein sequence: CASSLSGRRDHGYTF.

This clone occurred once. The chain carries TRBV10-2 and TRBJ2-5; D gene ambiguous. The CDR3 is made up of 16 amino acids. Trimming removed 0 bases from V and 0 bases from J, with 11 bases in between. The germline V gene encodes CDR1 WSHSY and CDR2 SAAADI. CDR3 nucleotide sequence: TGCGCCAGCAGTGAGTCGAGACCCGTCGACCAAGAGACCCAGTACTTC. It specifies CASSESRPVDQETQYF.

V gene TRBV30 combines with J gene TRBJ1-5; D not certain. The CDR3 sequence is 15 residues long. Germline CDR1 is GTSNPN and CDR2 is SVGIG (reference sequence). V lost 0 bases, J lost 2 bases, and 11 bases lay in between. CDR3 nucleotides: TGTGCCTGGAGTGTACGAGGGCTGGGCAATCAGCCCCAGCATTTT. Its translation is CAWSVRGLGNQPQHF.